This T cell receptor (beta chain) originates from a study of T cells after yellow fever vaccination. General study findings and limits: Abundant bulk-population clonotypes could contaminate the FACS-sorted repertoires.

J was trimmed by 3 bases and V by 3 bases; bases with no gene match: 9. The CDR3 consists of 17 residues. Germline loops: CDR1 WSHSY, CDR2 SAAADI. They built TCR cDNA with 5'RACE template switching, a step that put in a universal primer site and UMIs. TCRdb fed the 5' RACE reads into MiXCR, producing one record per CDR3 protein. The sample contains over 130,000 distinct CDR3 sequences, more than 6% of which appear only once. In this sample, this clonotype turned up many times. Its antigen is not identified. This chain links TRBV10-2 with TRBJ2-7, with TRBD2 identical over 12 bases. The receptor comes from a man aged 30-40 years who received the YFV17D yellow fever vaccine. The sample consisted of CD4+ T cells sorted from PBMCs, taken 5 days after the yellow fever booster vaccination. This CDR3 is CASSDPTSGSILYEQYF. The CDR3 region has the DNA TGCGCCAGCAGTGACCCGACTAGCGGGAGTATCCTCTACGAGCAGTACTTC.